The T cell receptor beta chain described here comes from a study of T cell responses to AZD1222 COVID-19 vaccine. Generated by immunoSEQ multiplex PCR, the TCRdb table keeps only in-frame clones and is missing some. Here the sample spans around 150,000 clones, about 92% being singletons. Germline values: CDR1 MNHEY, CDR2 SMNVEV (reference sequence). The CDR3 sequence is 16 residues long. The V and J ends lost 0 bases and 9 bases, in that order; junction bases with no gene match: 11. This sequence originates from an adult who received the AZD1222 COVID-19 vaccine. V gene TRBV27 combines with J gene TRBJ2-1, with 7 positions matching TRBD1. The material was peripheral blood, obtained 28 days after the second AZD1222 dose. The DNA of the CDR3 is TGTGCCAGCAGTTTATCCGCCGACAGGGTCTCGGGTGAGCAGTTCTTC. Amino acids: CASSLSADRVSGEQFF.